These 27 T cell receptor beta chains originate from one sample sequenced in a study of T-cell memory formation after mild COVID-19. TCRdb ran MiXCR on the 5' RACE reads and lists one entry per CDR3 protein. The sample shows about 180,000 distinct CDR3 sequences, around 18% of them seen only once. Material: PBMCs or a T cell subset sorted from them (not recorded which). These receptors were taken from a man younger than 35 who had mild COVID-19 (a few samples of this study predate the infection). Cell type and time point are not known.

In this sample, this clonotype turned up many times. The V call is TRBV7-2, the J call TRBJ2-3, with D hard to call. V gave up 6 bases and J gave up 0 bases, with 10 bases separating them. Per germline, CDR1 SGHTA and CDR2 FQGNSA. CDR3 length equals 14 residues. The CDR3 coding sequence is TGTGCCAGCAGTTTGGGTCCGAGCACAGATACGCAGTATTTT. This gives the protein CASSLGPSTDTQYF.

This clonotype was recorded a few times. The chain recombines TRBV4-1 with TRBJ2-1; 13 bases map to TRBD2. The germline CDR1 and CDR2 sequences are MGHRA and YSYEKL. Germline trimming cut 5 bases from V and 13 bases from J; bases unmatched to any gene: 11. The CDR3 is made up of 15 amino acids. CDR3 in amino acids: CASSEGLAGARGQFF. CDR3 nucleotide sequence: TGCGCCAGCAGCGAAGGACTAGCGGGGGCCCGAGGTCAGTTCTTC.

This clonotype was seen only a few times. This chain connects TRBV11-2 to TRBJ2-7; the D gene is possibly TRBD2 (6 bases). The germline V and J ends were trimmed by 4 bases and 0 bases, with 10 bases remaining between them. CDR3 length equals 14 residues. Germline V lookup: CDR1 SGHAT, CDR2 FQNNGV. For the CDR3, the DNA is TGTGCCAGCAGCTCGAGGACTAACTCCTACGAGCAGTACGTC. Its protein is CASSSRTNSYEQYV.

The genes are TRBV28 and TRBJ2-7, with 10 bases aligning to TRBD1. J lost 3 bases, V lost 6 bases, and 5 bases had no gene match. CDR1 and CDR2 from the germline V gene are MDHEN and SYDVKM. The CDR3 runs 14 residues. CDR3 sequence (DNA): TGTGCCAGCAGCACCGACAGGGGGCTCTACGAGCAGTACGTC. This translates into CASSTDRGLYEQYV.

This clonotype was detected only a few times. The chain combines TRBV12-3 or TRBV12-4 with TRBJ2-1, with 13 nucleotides matching TRBD2. The ends lost 6 bases at V and 5 bases at J; junction bases unmatched: 13. The CDR3 is 18 amino acids. The CDR3 region has the DNA TGTGCCAGCAGGGTTCTAAATCGGGGACTAGCGGGGAACAATGAGCAGTTCTTC. This sequence encodes CASRVLNRGLAGNNEQFF.

This clonotype was counted only a few times. The V gene is TRBV7-9, the J gene TRBJ2-7; a weak D match, TRBD1 (6 bases). Looked up from germline, CDR1 is SEHNR and CDR2 is FQNEAQ (reference sequence). The CDR3 is 13 residues long. The ends were cut back, 4 bases at V and 3 bases at J, with 10 bases in the middle. CDR3 protein: CASSSRQDYEQYV. CDR3 bases: TGTGCCAGCAGCTCCCGACAGGACTACGAGCAGTACGTC.

This clonotype came up many times. V and J are TRBV5-1 and TRBJ2-3, with D hard to call. The V gene's germline CDR1 is SGHRS and CDR2 YFSETQ. Trimming left V 0 bases short and J 2 bases short, with 13 bases between. The CDR3 has 16 residues. The CDR3 DNA follows: TGCGCCAGCAGCTTGGAGAGCAGCCCCAACACAGATACGCAGTATTTT. This codes for CASSLESSPNTDTQYF.

There are a few counts of this clonotype. This sequence joins TRBV7-2 and TRBJ2-1; D possibly uses TRBD1 or TRBD2 (5 bases each). Trimming cost V 5 bases and J 4 bases, with 12 bases left between them. Germline CDR1 is SGHTA and CDR2 is FQGNSA. This CDR3 is 14 amino acids long. CDR3 DNA: TGTGCCAGCAGCGTCGACGGGGCTTACAATGAGCAGTTCTTC. This translates into CASSVDGAYNEQFF.

In this sample, this clonotype turned up once. The J gene is TRBJ1-2, the V gene TRBV20-1; the D gene is possibly TRBD1 (5 bases). CDR1 and CDR2 from the germline V gene are DFQATT and SNEGSKA (reference sequence). The CDR3 sequence is 13 residues long. The V end lost 6 bases, the J end lost 2 bases, and 13 bases lay between the germline ends. Here the CDR3 DNA reads TGCAGTGCCATCAACCGGGACAACTATGGCTACACCTTC. This sequence encodes CSAINRDNYGYTF.

This chain joins TRBV19 and TRBJ1-1, with 8 bases identical to TRBD1. The CDR3 sequence is 18 residues long. The junction had 19 bases not matched to a gene; V was cut back by 8 bases and J by 2 bases. The germline CDR1 and CDR2 sequences are LNHDA and SQIVND (reference sequence). This chain's CDR3 is CASRRIYRGSILNTEAFF. The DNA for the CDR3 is TGTGCCAGTCGAAGGATTTACAGGGGGAGCATTCTCAACACTGAAGCTTTCTTT.

The V gene is TRBV6-6, the J gene TRBJ2-5; D possibly matches TRBD1 or TRBD2 (5 bases each). Germline assignment: CDR1 MNHNY and CDR2 SVGAGI (reference sequence). There are 14 residues in the CDR3. Trimming shortened V by 6 bases and J by 2 bases, and 13 bases separated the two germline ends. The CDR3 spells CASSQGTSQETQYF. CDR3 bases: TGTGCCAGCAGCCAAGGGACGAGTCAAGAGACCCAGTACTTC.

This clonotype was observed a handful of times. The chain links TRBV19 to TRBJ2-1; D unclear. The V end lost 4 bases, the J end lost 6 bases, and 7 bases lay between the germline ends. CDR3 length equals 12 residues. In germline, CDR1 is LNHDA, CDR2 SQIVND (reference sequence). The CDR3 here is CASSKTTNEQFF. CDR3 in DNA: TGTGCCAGTAGTAAAACCACCAATGAGCAGTTCTTC.

In this sample, this clonotype turned up many times. The chain carries TRBV20-1 and TRBJ2-7, with 10 bases identical to TRBD1. Germline V CDR1 and CDR2: DFQATT, SNEGSKA (reference sequence). V shed 3 bases, J shed 5 bases, and the junction held 7 bases outside the gene matches. This CDR3 is 14 amino acids long. CDR3 nucleotide sequence: TGCAGTGCTAGTTTGGGACAGGGGAGAAACGAGCAGTACTTC. Amino acids: CSASLGQGRNEQYF.

This clonotype was recorded many times. V usage is TRBV4-3 and J usage is TRBJ1-6, with 9 nucleotides matching TRBD1. The V segment lost 4 bases and the J segment 10 bases; nucleotides outside the gene matches: 2. The germline V gene encodes CDR1 LGHNA and CDR2 YSLEER. CDR3 length: 13 amino acids. This chain's CDR3 is CASSRQGDSPLHF. In nucleotides, the CDR3 is TGCGCCAGCAGCCGACAGGGGGACTCACCCCTCCACTTT.

This clonotype was seen at least ten times. J is TRBJ1-2 and V is TRBV7-2, with D unclear. The CDR3 contains 18 residues. Trimming took off 1 base at V and 2 bases at J, with 20 bases between the two ends. Germline assignment: CDR1 SGHTA and CDR2 FQGNSA. Here the CDR3 reads CASSLVLSPVGSNYGYTF. For the CDR3, the DNA is TGTGCCAGCAGCTTAGTTTTATCCCCAGTGGGGTCAAACTATGGCTACACCTTC. The full variable domain, completed using reference TRBV7-2 and TRBJ1-2, is GAGVSQSPSNKVTEKGKDVELRCDPISGHTALYWYRQSLGQGLEFLIYFQGNSAPDKSGLPSDRFSAERTGGSVSTLTIQRTQQEDSAVYLCASSLVLSPVGSNYGYTFGSGTRLTVV.

This clonotype was counted a few times. The chain recombines TRBV6-6 with TRBJ1-3; no firm D call. Deletions cut 2 bases from V and 0 bases from J, with 5 bases between. Germline V lookup: CDR1 MNHNY, CDR2 SVGAGI (reference sequence). The CDR3 has 14 amino acids. The CDR3 loop is CASSYRGSGNTIYF. The CDR3 DNA sequence: TGTGCCAGCAGTTACCGGGGCTCTGGAAACACCATATATTTT.

This clonotype was detected only a few times. This chain joins TRBV7-2 and TRBJ1-1; 9 bases align to TRBD1. The CDR3 has 14 amino acids. Trimming took 7 bases from V and 5 from J; bases not matched to a gene: 8. Germline CDR1 is SGHTA and CDR2 is FQGNSA. In DNA, the CDR3 is TGTGCCAGCATACGGGACAGGGAGGGGACTGAAGCTTTCTTT. This gives the protein CASIRDREGTEAFF.

This clonotype was counted only a few times. The J gene is TRBJ2-7, the V gene TRBV10-3; 15 bases align to TRBD2. Unmatched junction bases numbered 4, after V lost 3 bases and J lost 4 bases. This CDR3 spans 16 amino acids. Germline loops: CDR1 ENHRY, CDR2 SYGVKD. This CDR3 is CAISDGLAGGQYEQYV. The DNA of the CDR3 is TGTGCCATCAGTGACGGACTAGCGGGGGGGCAATACGAGCAGTACGTC.

The chain combines TRBV10-1 with TRBJ1-1; 11 bases are a match to TRBD1. The length of the CDR3 is 15 residues. Per the germline V gene, CDR1 is WNHNN and CDR2 is SYGVQD (reference sequence). After removal of 4 bases from V and 4 bases from J, the junction contained 5 bases not matched to a gene. As DNA, the CDR3 is TGCGCCAGCAGTGGAGACGGGACAGGGGGCACTGAAGCTTTCTTT. Residues: CASSGDGTGGTEAFF.

The chain combines TRBV20-1 with TRBJ1-5; 7 bases map to TRBD1. Germline trimming cut 3 bases from V and 6 bases from J; bases unmatched to any gene: 8. The CDR3 is 14 residues long. Per the germline V gene, CDR1 is DFQATT and CDR2 is SNEGSKA (reference sequence). The CDR3, as DNA: TGCAGTGCTAGGCCGGACAGGAGGAGTCAGCCCCAGCATTTT. Protein sequence: CSARPDRRSQPQHF.

This clonotype has just a few counts. This chain uses TRBV20-1 with TRBJ2-5, with 10 bases fitting TRBD2. Germline trimming cut 0 bases from V and 6 bases from J; bases unmatched to any gene: 7. In germline, CDR1 is DFQATT, CDR2 SNEGSKA (reference sequence). The CDR3 has 15 residues. CDR3 nucleotides: TGCAGTGCTAGAGATTTCAGGACTAGCGGAAAGACCCAGTACTTC. Translated: CSARDFRTSGKTQYF.

The chain employs TRBV20-1 and TRBJ1-2, with a possible D match to TRBD1 (6 bases). Germline V gene data show CDR1 as DFQATT and CDR2 as SNEGSKA (reference sequence). Trimming pared 6 bases from V and 8 bases from J, leaving 22 bases between. This CDR3 is built from 14 residues. CDR3: CSAYGLQGTSGYTF. As DNA, the CDR3 is TGCAGTGCATACGGCTTACAGGGCACCTCCGGCTACACCTTC.

In its sample, this clonotype was seen many times. The chain joins TRBV11-2 to TRBJ2-3; no reliable D call. This CDR3 is 14 amino acids long. CDR1 is SGHAT and CDR2 is FQNNGV in the germline V gene. The V and J ends lost 1 base and 7 bases respectively, with 12 bases between them. The CDR3 here is CASSLATPRYTQYF. DNA for the CDR3: TGTGCCAGCAGCTTAGCGACCCCTCGATATACGCAGTATTTT. The whole variable domain, filled in from reference TRBV11-2 and TRBJ2-3, reads EAGVAQSPRYKIIEKRQSVAFWCNPISGHATLYWYQQILGQGPKLLIQFQNNGVVDDSQLPKDRFSAERLKGVDSTLKIQPAKLEDSAVYLCASSLATPRYTQYFGPGTRLTVL.

In its sample, this clonotype was seen many times. The J gene is TRBJ1-1, the V gene TRBV7-9; perhaps TRBD1 as D (5 bases). Germline V gene sequence: CDR1 SEHNR, CDR2 FQNEAQ (reference sequence). Trimming pared 0 bases from V and 10 bases from J, leaving 12 bases between. The CDR3 runs to 13 residues. The CDR3 loop is CASSLAGQGGAFF. As DNA, the CDR3 is TGTGCCAGCAGCTTAGCCGGGCAGGGAGGAGCTTTCTTT.

The chain employs TRBV20-1 and TRBJ1-5; D not certain. This CDR3 is built from 17 residues. CDR1 and CDR2 from the germline V gene are DFQATT and SNEGSKA (reference sequence). Trimming stripped 2 bases from V and 0 bases from J, with 17 bases between. The CDR3 region is CSARPPRTGISNQPQHF. The DNA of the CDR3 is TGCAGTGCTAGACCCCCCCGGACGGGAATTAGCAATCAGCCCCAGCATTTT.

The chain combines TRBV5-1 with TRBJ2-7, with a possible D match to TRBD2 (7 bases). The V end was cut by 1 base, the J end by 4 bases, with 15 bases between. CDR3 length: 15 residues. CDR1 SGHRS and CDR2 YFSETQ come from the germline V gene. The CDR3 bases are TGCGCCAGCAGCTTGTTGGCGGGGGCGAAATACGAGCAGTACGTC. This gives the protein CASSLLAGAKYEQYV.

This clonotype has only a few counts. V usage is TRBV11-2 and J usage is TRBJ1-3; unclear D gene. The CDR3 has 16 residues. The ends were cut back, 0 bases at V and 0 bases at J, with 9 bases in the middle. Germline V gives CDR1 SGHAT, CDR2 FQNNGV. The CDR3 DNA follows: TGTGCCAGCAGCTTAGAGCGGGCCTACTCTGGAAACACCATATATTTT. Translation gives CASSLERAYSGNTIYF. The variable domain in full, with the rest retrieved from reference TRBV11-2 and TRBJ1-3, is EAGVAQSPRYKIIEKRQSVAFWCNPISGHATLYWYQQILGQGPKLLIQFQNNGVVDDSQLPKDRFSAERLKGVDSTLKIQPAKLEDSAVYLCASSLERAYSGNTIYFGEGSWLTVV.